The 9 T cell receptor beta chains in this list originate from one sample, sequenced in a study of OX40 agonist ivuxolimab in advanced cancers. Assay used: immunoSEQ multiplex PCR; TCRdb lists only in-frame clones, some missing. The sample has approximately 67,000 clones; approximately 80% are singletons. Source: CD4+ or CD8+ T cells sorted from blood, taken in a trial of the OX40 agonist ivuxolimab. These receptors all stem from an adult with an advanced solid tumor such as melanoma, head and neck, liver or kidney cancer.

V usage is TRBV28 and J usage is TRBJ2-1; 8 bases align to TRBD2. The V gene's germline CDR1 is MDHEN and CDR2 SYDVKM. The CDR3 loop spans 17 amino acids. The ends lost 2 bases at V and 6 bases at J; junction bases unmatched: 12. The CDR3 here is CASSLPQSIGRGNEQFF. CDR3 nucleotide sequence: TGTGCCAGCAGTTTACCGCAGTCTATCGGGAGGGGCAATGAGCAGTTCTTC.

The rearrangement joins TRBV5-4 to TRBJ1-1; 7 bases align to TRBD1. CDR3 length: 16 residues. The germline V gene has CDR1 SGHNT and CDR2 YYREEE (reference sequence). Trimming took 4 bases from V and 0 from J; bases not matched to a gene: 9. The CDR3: CASSTGQAKMNTEAFF. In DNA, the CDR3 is TGTGCCAGCAGCACAGGACAGGCGAAAATGAACACTGAAGCTTTCTTT.

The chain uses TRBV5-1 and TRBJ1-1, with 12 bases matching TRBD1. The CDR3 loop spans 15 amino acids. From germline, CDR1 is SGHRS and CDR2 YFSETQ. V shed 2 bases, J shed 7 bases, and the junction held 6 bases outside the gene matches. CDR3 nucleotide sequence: TGCGCCAGCAGCTTCGGGACAGGGGGCCTTTATGAAGCTTTCTTT. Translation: CASSFGTGGLYEAFF.

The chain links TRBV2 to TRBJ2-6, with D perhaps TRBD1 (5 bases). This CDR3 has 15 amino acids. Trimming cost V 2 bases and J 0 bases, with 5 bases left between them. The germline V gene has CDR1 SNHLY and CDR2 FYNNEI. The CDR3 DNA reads TGTGCCAGCAGTGAACAGGGCTCTGGGGCCAACGTCCTGACTTTC. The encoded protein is CASSEQGSGANVLTF.

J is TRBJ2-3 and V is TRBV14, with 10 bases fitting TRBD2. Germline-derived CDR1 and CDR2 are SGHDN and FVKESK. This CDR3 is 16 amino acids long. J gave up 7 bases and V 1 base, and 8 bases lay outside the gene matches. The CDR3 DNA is TGTGCCAGCAGCCAAGTCGTAGCGGGGGGAACTCATACGCAGTATTTT. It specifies CASSQVVAGGTHTQYF.

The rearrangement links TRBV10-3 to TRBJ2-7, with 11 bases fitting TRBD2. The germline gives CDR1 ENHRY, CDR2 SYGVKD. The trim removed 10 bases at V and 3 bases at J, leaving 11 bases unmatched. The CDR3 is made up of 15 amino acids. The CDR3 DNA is TGTGCCAGTCAGGGAGGGACTAGCGGCTTCTACGAGCAGTACTTC. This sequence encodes CASQGGTSGFYEQYF.

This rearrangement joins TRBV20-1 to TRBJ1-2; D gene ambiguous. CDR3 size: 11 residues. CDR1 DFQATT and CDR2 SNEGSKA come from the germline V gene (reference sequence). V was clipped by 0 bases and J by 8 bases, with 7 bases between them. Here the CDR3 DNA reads TGCAGTGCTAGAGAGTCGGTGGGCTACACCTTC. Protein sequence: CSARESVGYTF.

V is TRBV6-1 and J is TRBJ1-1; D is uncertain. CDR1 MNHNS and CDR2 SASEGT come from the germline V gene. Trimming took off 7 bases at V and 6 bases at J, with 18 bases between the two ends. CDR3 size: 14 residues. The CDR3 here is CASNLREGMAEAFF. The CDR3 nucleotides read TGTGCCAGCAATTTGCGGGAAGGAATGGCTGAAGCTTTCTTT.

Written as DNA, the CDR3 is TGTGCCAGCAGTCCGGTCCAGGAAGTAAGAGAGACCCAGTACTTC. Amino acids: CASSPVQEVRETQYF. The rearrangement uses TRBV2 and TRBJ2-5; D unresolved. The V end was cut by 5 bases, the J end by 4 bases, with 17 bases between. Germline assignment: CDR1 SNHLY and CDR2 FYNNEI. There are 15 residues in the CDR3.